Below, 7 T cell receptor beta chains from the same sample are listed, as sequenced in a study of vaccination and CD4 T cells after COVID-19 (dated 2022 in TCRdb). The treatment or condition label of this sample denotes: roughly 11-day PBMC culture with coronavirus spike peptide pools or control peptides (ViraFEST assay). Their recognized antigens are unknown. Library construction relied on PCR. Sequencing was performed on an Illumina iSeq 100. TCR sequencing of DNA from cultured CD4+ T cells used the Oncomine TCR Beta short-read assay at the Johns Hopkins FTIC core. TCRdb's own reprocessing of the public reads used fastp at Q25 and MiXCR and kept productive beta chains. A single entry per CDR3 protein holds the most common genes and DNA from its merged rows. Present in this sample are about 22,000 distinct CDR3 sequences, about 33% of which were seen just once. The ten largest clones represent around 11% of the sample.

The specimen sequenced was cultured CD4+ T cells from blood. These receptors were taken from a human donor with COVID-19.

This clonotype is large by share. The V call is TRBV7-3, the J call TRBJ2-5, with a tentative D call TRBD2 (5 bases). Germline V CDR1 and CDR2: SGHTA, FQGTGA. The CDR3 is 13 residues long. The germline V and J ends were trimmed by 0 bases and 5 bases, with 7 bases remaining between them. The CDR3 sequence: CASSLTGGETQYF. The CDR3 region has the DNA TGTGCCAGCAGCTTAACAGGCGGGGAGACCCAGTACTTC.

The sample holds a few counts of this clonotype. This chain uses TRBV10-3 with TRBJ2-2, with 9 nucleotides matching TRBD2. V shed 2 bases and J 5 bases; nucleotides not matched to a gene: 3. Looked up from germline, CDR1 is ENHRY and CDR2 is SYGVKD. This CDR3 region has 15 residues. DNA for the CDR3: TGTGCCATCAGTGAGCCGACTAGCGGAACCGGGGAGCTGTTTTTT. Its protein is CAISEPTSGTGELFF.

This clonotype was picked up a small number of times. The V gene is TRBV11-3, the J gene TRBJ2-2, with 10 bases identical to TRBD2. CDR3 size: 17 residues. With V trimmed by 2 bases and J by 0 bases, 3 bases remained unmatched. In germline, CDR1 is SGHNT, CDR2 YENEEA. The chain's CDR3 is CASSLRSGGPNTGELFF. CDR3 nucleotide sequence: TGTGCCAGCAGCTTACGTAGCGGGGGGCCGAACACCGGGGAGCTGTTTTTT.

This chain joins TRBV12-3 or TRBV12-4 and TRBJ2-5; a weak D match, TRBD2 (6 bases). CDR3 length: 12 amino acids. Trimming took 5 bases from V and 5 from J, leaving 9 bases between them. The CDR3 spells CASSRAGETQYF. The CDR3 DNA follows: TGTGCCAGCAGTCGCGCGGGGGAGACCCAGTACTTC.

There are a few counts of this clonotype. This chain connects TRBV7-2 to TRBJ2-5; TRBD2 might be the D (5 bases). V was clipped by 1 base and J by 4 bases, with 7 bases between them. The CDR3 length is 13 residues. Germline V CDR1 and CDR2: SGHTA, FQGNSA. Here the CDR3 DNA reads TGTGCCAGCAGCTTAGAGAGGGCAGAGACCCAGTACTTC. Protein: CASSLERAETQYF.

This chain links TRBV7-2 with TRBJ2-7, with a weak D call TRBD1 (5 bases). V lost 2 bases, J lost 6 bases, and 8 bases lay in between. The CDR3 is 12 residues long. Germline CDR1 reads SGHTA; CDR2 reads FQGNSA. CDR3 DNA sequence: TGTGCCAGCAGCTTACGGCAGGGCGAGCAGTACTTC. Its protein is CASSLRQGEQYF.

The V call is TRBV5-1, the J call TRBJ2-2, with 8 nucleotides matching TRBD2. V was clipped by 3 bases and J by 4 bases; unmatched bases: 8. This CDR3 region has 16 residues. Germline loops: CDR1 SGHRS, CDR2 YFSETQ. The CDR3 spells CASSSRTSRGTGELFF. The CDR3, as DNA: TGCGCCAGCAGCTCCCGGACTAGCCGAGGCACCGGGGAGCTGTTTTTT.